This T cell receptor beta chain is drawn from a study of cytomegalovirus exposure and HLA in healthy donors. Study observations and caveats: A prior analysis recorded that most TCR beta V segments were productive about 87% or about 30% of the time. Fewer N-insertions (relative to the roughly 700-donor mean) were reportedly seen in an Asian-associated ancestry cluster in a later analysis. Roughly 170 TCR beta chains were listed as cytomegalovirus-associated.

CDR1 is SGHAT, CDR2 FQNNGV, per germline. CDR3 length: 13 residues. V was trimmed by 5 bases and J by 4 bases, leaving 11 bases between them. To note about this clone: Its antigen remains unidentified.

Primers for the PCR totalled 60 Vbeta and 13 Jbeta. Generated by immunoSEQ multiplex PCR, the TCRdb table keeps only in-frame clones and is missing some. Among around 99,000 clones listed, 65% to 85% were seen once. The specimen sequenced was PBMCs. The rearrangement joins TRBV11-2 to TRBJ1-1, with D perhaps matching TRBD1 (6 bases). The sequence was obtained from a man aged 30 to 45 in good health and CMV-seronegative. This CDR3 reads CASSPGGATEAFF. The CDR3 region has the DNA TGTGCCAGCAGCCCCGGGGGGGCCACTGAAGCTTTCTTT.